Below are 6 T cell receptor beta chains sequenced from a single sample in a study of memory CD4+ T cells and cytomegalovirus serostatus. The data were produced by immunoSEQ multiplex PCR, yet TCRdb's version contains in-frame clones alone and is incomplete. This table holds roughly 67,000 clones, about 75% found once. Single viable CD3+CD4+CD8-CD45RO+ cells were sorted as the memory CD4+ T cells. The specimen was memory CD4+ T cells from blood. Every receptor here comes from an adult in good health and CMV-seropositive.

This CDR3 reads CASSYTGLVRGNEQFF. The CDR3 nucleotides read TGTGCCAGCAGCTATACAGGACTAGTCAGAGGGAATGAGCAGTTCTTC. This chain links TRBV5-4 with TRBJ2-1, with 7 bases identical to TRBD2. V lost 3 bases, J lost 7 bases, and 13 bases stayed unmatched. The CDR3 spans 16 residues. Germline CDR1 is SGHNT and CDR2 is YYREEE (reference sequence). The whole variable domain, filled in from reference TRBV5-4 and TRBJ2-1, reads ETGVTQSPTHLIKTRGQQVTLRCSSQSGHNTVSWYQQALGQGPQFIFQYYREEENGRGNFPPRFSGLQFPNYSSELNVNALELDDSALYLCASSYTGLVRGNEQFFGPGTRLTVL.

This clone has only a few counts. V usage is TRBV2 and J usage is TRBJ2-2, with D perhaps TRBD1 or TRBD2 (5 bases each). The CDR3 covers 14 residues. From germline, CDR1 is SNHLY and CDR2 FYNNEI. V dropped 11 bases and J dropped 4 bases, with 17 bases sitting between them. CDR3 DNA sequence: TGTGCCGGGGGTATAAGCCTGGCCACCGGGGAGCTGTTTTTT. It is translated as CAGGISLATGELFF.

This clone was detected a few times. The V gene is TRBV7-9, the J gene TRBJ1-1, with D perhaps TRBD1 (6 bases). The germline V gene encodes CDR1 SEHNR and CDR2 FQNEAQ (reference sequence). The ends were cut back, 3 bases at V and 3 bases at J, with 11 bases in the middle. This CDR3 is built from 14 residues. CDR3 sequence (DNA): TGTGCCAGCAGCTTCAGGGGCAAGGACACTGAAGCTTTCTTT. Protein: CASSFRGKDTEAFF.

This chain uses TRBV30 with TRBJ2-7; TRBD1 matches 7 bases. With 5 bases clipped from V and 5 bases from J, the junction kept 9 bases outside the gene matches. Germline assignment: CDR1 GTSNPN and CDR2 SVGIG (reference sequence). The CDR3 runs to 13 residues. The CDR3 loop reads CAWSGTARDEQYF. DNA of the CDR3: TGTGCCTGGTCTGGGACAGCTAGGGACGAGCAGTACTTC.

The V and J genes are TRBV2 and TRBJ2-7; the D is unclear. Per germline, CDR1 SNHLY and CDR2 FYNNEI. Trimming cost V 3 bases and J 0 bases, with 12 bases left between them. This CDR3 region has 15 residues. This chain's CDR3 is CASSERSSSSYEQYF. The CDR3 DNA is TGTGCCAGCAGTGAGCGTAGTTCGAGCTCCTACGAGCAGTACTTC.

The V gene is TRBV5-6, the J gene TRBJ2-7; D perhaps matches TRBD1 (6 bases). The CDR3 runs to 14 residues. CDR1 and CDR2 from the germline V gene are SGHDT and YYEEEE. V was shortened by 0 bases and J by 6 bases, with 13 bases between the two germline ends. CDR3 sequence (DNA): TGTGCCAGCAGCTTGGGCAGGGGTCAAACCGAGCAGTACTTC. This codes for CASSLGRGQTEQYF.